This T cell receptor beta chain comes out of a study of T cell responses to AZD1222 COVID-19 vaccine. Across the whole study: Samples with a second dose at about 4 or about 12 weeks were pooled together. Study results and limitations: Donors in the cohort were predominantly white British and more often female, and clonal diversity was possibly underestimated. Only a handful of AZD1222 recipients, six or seven in all, had baseline seropositivity. The study reported that nearly half of spike-specific TCRs target unmutated variant regions.

Only in-frame clones appear in the TCRdb table, and some are missing; sequencing was by immunoSEQ multiplex PCR. The repertoire consists of approximately 130,000 clones, with about 93% occurring once and the leading ten covering about 0.86%. Turning to this clone: Its target is not known.

Germline loops: CDR1 SGHRS, CDR2 YFSETQ. This CDR3 has 12 residues. Trimming left V 3 bases short and J 9 bases short, with 12 bases between. The TCR was taken from an adult in good health. The chain has TRBV5-1 and TRBJ1-2, with D possibly TRBD1 on 5 matching bases. Sequenced here: peripheral blood, sampled on day 0 of AZD1222 vaccination. CDR3 protein: CASSSPGSRYTF. CDR3 DNA sequence: TGCGCCAGCAGCTCCCCAGGGTCGCGCTACACCTTC.